This T cell receptor beta chain originates from a study of T cells in Graves' hyperthyroidism and ophthalmopathy. Notes on the study in general: Ophthalmopathy cases were set apart from stable hyperthyroidism by a 13 V-J model.

This clonotype was found many times. Its cognate antigen is unknown. Regions amplified from RNA transcripts were the TCR beta CDR3 regions. Primed by the HTBI set, a first-round RT-PCR was run on the TCR CDR3. TCRdb re-derived calls from the multiplex PCR reads in MiXCR, one entry per CDR3 protein. Here the sample spans approximately 300,000 distinct CDR3 sequences, over 15% being singletons. Clinicians diagnosed patients from clinical symptoms, serum thyroxine and TRAb, thyroid ultrasound and orbital computed tomography. Fresh peripheral blood, roughly 9.8 ml of it, supplied the PBMCs. V was clipped by 7 bases and J by 2 bases, with 15 bases between them. The CDR3 spans 13 residues. In germline, CDR1 is DFQATT, CDR2 SNEGSKA (reference sequence).

The chain joins TRBV20-1 to TRBJ2-7; D is tentatively TRBD1 or TRBD2 (5 bases each). The sample was blood. The sequence was collected from a woman aged 60-75 years with Graves' ophthalmopathy. The DNA for the CDR3 is TGCAGTGTCACGGGACCGGGAACCTACGAGCAGTACTTC. Residues: CSVTGPGTYEQYF.